The clone carrying this T cell receptor beta chain was seen more than once but under ten times. Other nucleotide sequences from this sample produce the same CDR3. The data stem from a study of cytomegalovirus exposure and HLA in healthy donors. The CDR3 runs 15 residues. Germline assignment: CDR1 LGHNA and CDR2 YSLEER. The ends lost 0 bases at V and 3 bases at J; junction bases unmatched: 4. TCRdb's table, derived via immunoSEQ multiplex PCR, lists solely in-frame clones and lacks some. The sample consists of some 330,000 clones, roughly 90% of them appearing once. This rearrangement joins TRBV4-3 to TRBJ2-7; 8 nucleotides agree with TRBD2. The TCR was taken from a woman younger than 30 in good health and CMV-seronegative. The sequenced sample consisted of PBMCs. The CDR3 is CASSQDRGGIYEQYF. The DNA of the CDR3 is TGCGCCAGCAGCCAAGATCGGGGGGGTATCTACGAGCAGTACTTC.